A selection of T cell receptor beta chains follows, all from one sample in a study of blood T cell repertoires in COVID-19. The repertoire was sequenced with immunoSEQ multiplex PCR; TCRdb's copy has only in-frame clones and lacks some. The sample has about 97,000 clones; 87% are singletons. Source material: peripheral blood. Receptor source: a woman in her forties or fifties with COVID-19, enrolled during active disease. Both conserved end residues are part of each CDR3. A D gene is named only where the DNA matches it firmly. Some rows have no size entry. The others give once, few or many, or a class for an expanded clone.

clone_size d_call j_call v_call cdr3_nt cdr3_aa
- - TRBJ2-6 TRBV7-3 TGTGCCAGCAGCTTAAAGCCCCGGGACACCCCGTTCCTCTCTGGGGCCAACGTCCTGACTTTC CASSLKPRDTPFLSGANVLTF
- TRBD2 TRBJ2-2 TRBV29-1 TGCAGCGTTGTTGCGGGAGCGAACACCGGGGAGCTGTTTTTT CSVVAGANTGELFF
- TRBD2 TRBJ2-7 TRBV28 TGTGCCAGCAGTTTTGGACTAGCGGGGGGAGGCGAGCAGTACTTC CASSFGLAGGGEQYF
once - TRBJ2-2 TRBV5-4 TGTGCCAGCAGCTTGGCCGGCAGGGTGGCCACCGGGGAGCTGTTTTTT CASSLAGRVATGELFF
- - TRBJ1-1 TRBV19 TGTGCCAGTAGTACTATTGACAGGACTAACACTGAAGCTTTCTTT CASSTIDRTNTEAFF
- - TRBJ1-6 TRBV7-8 TGTGCCAGCAGCTTAGGGGCAGGGGCGAATTCACCCCTCCACTTT CASSLGAGANSPLHF
- TRBD1 TRBJ1-2 TRBV12-3/TRBV12-4 TGTGCCAGCAGGGAGATGACAGGGGCCGGCTACACCTTC CASREMTGAGYTF
- - TRBJ2-7 TRBV6-5 TGTGCCAGCAGTTTCCCGGGTCCCCCTTCCTACGAGCAGTACTTC CASSFPGPPSYEQYF
- TRBD1 TRBJ1-2 TRBV5-1 TGCGCCAGCAGCTTGGACCCGACAGGGCGCTATGGCTACACCTTC CASSLDPTGRYGYTF
- TRBD2 TRBJ2-7 TRBV6-2/TRBV6-3 TGTGCCAGCAGTTACTCGCCTGCTAGCGGCTACGAGCAGTACTTC CASSYSPASGYEQYF
- - TRBJ2-5 TRBV9 TGTGCCAGCAGCGTAGGAGCGGTCCAAGAGACCCAGTACTTC CASSVGAVQETQYF
- TRBD1 TRBJ2-7 TRBV7-3 TGTGCCAGCAGCCGACACCAGGGGGCGCTCAACGAGCAGTACTTC CASSRHQGALNEQYF
- - TRBJ2-7 TRBV28 TGTGCCAGCAGTTACCCCCCCAGGTCCTACGAGCAGTACTTC CASSYPPRSYEQYF
- - TRBJ1-1 TRBV30 TGTGCCTGGAGTCCGGACAGTAACACTGAAGCTTTCTTT CAWSPDSNTEAFF
few TRBD2 TRBJ2-2 TRBV5-1 TGCGCCAGCAGCGGGACTAGGGTGTTTTTT CASSGTRVFF
- - TRBJ1-6 TRBV6-5 TGTGCCAGCAGTCCAACAGGGATGAGTTCACCCCTCCACTTT CASSPTGMSSPLHF
- TRBD1 TRBJ2-7 TRBV20-1 TGCAGTGCTAGTTTTGGCAGGGGGTTGGAGCAGTACTTC CSASFGRGLEQYF
- - TRBJ1-1 TRBV5-1 TGCGCCAGCAGCTTGGCCGGGGGTGCTGAAGCTTTCTTT CASSLAGGAEAFF
- - TRBJ2-4 TRBV6-4 TGTGCCAGCAGCCCCCCTGAAGCGGCAGGAAACGCCAAAAACATTCAGTACTTC CASSPPEAAGNAKNIQYF
- - TRBJ2-7 TRBV6-4 TGTGCCAGCGGAGGGGCGTACGAGCAGTACTTC CASGGAYEQYF
- TRBD1 TRBJ1-1 TRBV4-1 TGCGCCAGCAGCCTAGGGGTACAGGGGGAAGCTTTCTTT CASSLGVQGEAFF
- - TRBJ1-1 TRBV2 TGTGCCAGCAGTCCGGACAGTAACACTGAAGCTTTCTTT CASSPDSNTEAFF
- TRBD1 TRBJ2-3 TRBV5-1 TGCGCCAGCAGCCTTGGGACAGCTTGGGATACGCAGTATTTT CASSLGTAWDTQYF
- - TRBJ1-2 TRBV5-3 TGTGCCAGTCTGGGCTACACCTTC CASLGYTF
- - TRBJ2-5 TRBV6-1 TGTGCCAGCAGTGAAGGAGGCAGCTACTTCCAAGAGACCCAGTACTTC CASSEGGSYFQETQYF
once - TRBJ1-1 TRBV27 TGTGCCAGCAGTTTCAATCCCCCCACTGAAGCTTTCTTT CASSFNPPTEAFF
- TRBD2 TRBJ2-5 TRBV23-1 TGCGCCAGCAGTCGGGCGGGGGGCCAAGAGACCCAGTACTTC CASSRAGGQETQYF
- - TRBJ2-2 TRBV18 TGTGCCAGCTCACCACTAGGCGGGAACACCGGGGAGCTGTTTTTT CASSPLGGNTGELFF
- TRBD2 TRBJ2-3 TRBV19 TGTGCCAGTAACCCTAGCGGGGGGGGAACAGATACGCAGTATTTT CASNPSGGGTDTQYF
- - TRBJ1-4 TRBV7-9 TGTGCCAGCAGCTTGGCAGGGGTTGAAAAACTGTTTTTT CASSLAGVEKLFF
once - TRBJ1-4 TRBV2 TGTGCCAGCACAGGGGCAACTAATGAAAAACTGTTTTTT CASTGATNEKLFF